Each of the 18 T cell receptor beta chains below was sequenced from the same sample in a study of long-term antiretroviral therapy in people with HIV. An immunoSEQ assay, version v3.0, was performed at survey level. Repertoires were generated with immunoSEQ multiplex PCR, while TCRdb's copy carries only in-frame clones and drops some. The sample includes about 30,000 clones, less than 90% of them seen just once. The sequencing here drew on unsorted PBMCs, taken 2 years after starting antiretroviral therapy. All receptors come from a man aged 45-60 years with HIV.

The CDR3 coding sequence is TGTGCCAGCAGCAAACTAGTAACTTACGAGCAGTACTTC. Translated: CASSKLVTYEQYF. The chain has TRBV7-9 and TRBJ2-7; perhaps TRBD2 as D (5 bases). Deletions cut 5 bases from V and 4 bases from J, with 12 bases between. CDR3 length equals 13 residues. Germline lookup yields CDR1 SEHNR and CDR2 FQNEAQ (reference sequence).

The chain recombines TRBV28 with TRBJ1-2; 9 positions match TRBD1. Germline CDR1 MDHEN, CDR2 SYDVKM. The CDR3 is made up of 16 amino acids. Unmatched junction bases numbered 11, after V lost 6 bases and J lost 3 bases. CDR3 coding DNA: TGTGCCAGCAGCCTACCCCGGGACAGGGTGGACTATGGCTACACCTTC. It encodes CASSLPRDRVDYGYTF.

V and J are TRBV10-3 and TRBJ1-6, with D possibly being TRBD1 (5 bases). Looked up from germline, CDR1 is ENHRY and CDR2 is SYGVKD. CDR3 length: 14 residues. V was cut by 4 bases and J by 10 bases, with 14 bases left in between. This CDR3 is CAISVQGGRSPLHF. DNA for the CDR3: TGTGCCATCAGTGTGCAGGGAGGGAGATCACCCCTCCACTTT.

The rearrangement uses TRBV19 and TRBJ1-2, with TRBD1 matching over 8 bases. From germline, CDR1 is LNHDA and CDR2 SQIVND (reference sequence). CDR3 length equals 15 residues. V trimming: 3 bases; J trimming: 5 bases; junction bases outside the gene matches: 8. The DNA for the CDR3 is TGTGCCAGTAGTATTAGTGGCAGGGGGCGTTATGGCTACACCTTC. This sequence encodes CASSISGRGRYGYTF.

This rearrangement joins TRBV30 to TRBJ2-1; D tentatively reads TRBD1 or TRBD2 (5 bases each). CDR1 and CDR2 (germline): GTSNPN, SVGIG (reference sequence). The CDR3 is 13 residues long. The V gene lost 0 bases and the J gene lost 9 bases, with 12 bases spanning the gap. In nucleotides, the CDR3 is TGTGCCTGGAGTGTAGAACGGGGCGTTGAGCAGTTCTTC. Its protein is CAWSVERGVEQFF.

The V gene is TRBV28, the J gene TRBJ2-3, with D unresolved. The CDR3 sequence is 14 residues long. Germline CDR1 MDHEN, CDR2 SYDVKM. Deletions cut 4 bases from V and 6 bases from J, with 14 bases between. The CDR3 here is CASSSSVPWDTQYF. The CDR3 DNA sequence: TGTGCCAGCAGTTCCTCGGTCCCTTGGGATACGCAGTATTTT. Based on the CDR3 plus reference TRBV28 and TRBJ2-3, the full variable domain is DVKVTQSSRYLVKRTGEKVFLECVQDMDHENMFWYRQDPGLGLRLIYFSYDVKMKEKGDIPEGYSVSREKKERFSLILESASTNQTSMYLCASSSSVPWDTQYFGPGTRLTVL.

J is TRBJ1-2 and V is TRBV28; no firm D call. CDR1 is MDHEN, CDR2 SYDVKM, per germline. Trimming stripped 3 bases from V and 7 bases from J, with 18 bases between. The CDR3 extends over 15 amino acids. CDR3 sequence (DNA): TGTGCCAGCAGTTTTGGCGCAAGTACACCCACTGGCTACACCTTC. This codes for CASSFGASTPTGYTF.

This sequence joins TRBV4-1 and TRBJ1-1; no reliable D call. The CDR3 is made up of 15 amino acids. Trimming took 0 bases from V and 0 from J, leaving 8 bases between them. CDR1 MGHRA and CDR2 YSYEKL come from the germline V gene. CDR3: CASSQDPGMNTEAFF. In nucleotides, the CDR3 is TGCGCCAGCAGCCAAGATCCGGGTATGAACACTGAAGCTTTCTTT.

The chain recombines TRBV5-1 with TRBJ2-1; 11 bases map to TRBD2. J lost 14 bases, V lost 3 bases, and 10 bases had no gene match. Germline V gene lookup returns CDR1 SGHRS and CDR2 YFSETQ. The CDR3 spans 14 residues. CDR3 region: CASSSGTSGPSEFF. CDR3 DNA sequence: TGCGCCAGCAGCTCCGGGACTAGCGGTCCGTCGGAGTTCTTC.

The chain recombines TRBV11-3 with TRBJ2-1; no firm D call. Trimming pared 5 bases from V and 7 bases from J, leaving 6 bases between. This CDR3 is 11 amino acids long. From germline, CDR1 is SGHNT and CDR2 YENEEA. CDR3 protein: CASSAQNEQFF. CDR3 nucleotides: TGTGCCAGCAGCGCACAAAATGAGCAGTTCTTC.

This clone was found a few times. This rearrangement joins TRBV7-9 to TRBJ1-3; D is unclear. CDR3 length: 12 amino acids. CDR1 and CDR2 (germline): SEHNR, FQNEAQ (reference sequence). The V gene lost 5 bases and the J gene lost 3 bases, with 5 bases spanning the gap. In nucleotides, the CDR3 is TGTGCCAGCAGCGGACTTGGAAACACCATATATTTT. Protein: CASSGLGNTIYF. The variable domain in full, completed from reference TRBV7-9 and TRBJ1-3, reads DTGVSQNPRHKITKRGQNVTFRCDPISEHNRLYWYRQTLGQGPEFLTYFQNEAQLEKSRLLSDRFSAERPKGSFSTLEIQRTEQGDSAMYLCASSGLGNTIYFGEGSWLTVV.

The chain combines TRBV5-4 with TRBJ1-4, with 7 bases matching TRBD1. The CDR3 is 15 residues long. CDR1 SGHNT and CDR2 YYREEE come from the germline V gene (reference sequence). Trimming cost V 4 bases and J 7 bases; bases outside gene matches: 10. The CDR3 region is CASSVITGEGEKLFF. The DNA for the CDR3 is TGTGCCAGCAGCGTAATAACAGGGGAGGGTGAAAAACTGTTTTTT.

J is TRBJ1-1 and V is TRBV28; no clear D gene. Germline CDR1 MDHEN, CDR2 SYDVKM. Trimming took 2 bases from V and 5 from J, leaving 6 bases between them. This CDR3 spans 12 amino acids. CDR3 coding DNA: TGTGCCAGCAGTTTAGGGTTGACTGAAGCTTTCTTT. It is translated as CASSLGLTEAFF.

The rearrangement joins TRBV18 to TRBJ1-5; possibly TRBD1 for D (5 bases). Trimming removed 5 bases at V and 5 bases at J, with 16 bases between. This CDR3 is built from 15 residues. The germline CDR1 and CDR2 sequences are KGHSH and LQKENI. CDR3: CASSNLGGFDQPQHF. The DNA for the CDR3 is TGTGCCAGCTCAAACCTTGGGGGGTTCGATCAGCCCCAGCATTTT. The complete variable domain, with remaining parts taken from reference TRBV18 and TRBJ1-5, reads NAGVMQNPRHLVRRRGQEARLRCSPMKGHSHVYWYRQLPEEGLKFMVYLQKENIIDESGMPKERFSAEFPKEGPSILRIQQVVRGDSAAYFCASSNLGGFDQPQHFGDGTRLSIL.

V and J are TRBV11-2 and TRBJ2-3, with D possibly being TRBD1 or TRBD2 (8 bases each). Germline V gene data show CDR1 as SGHAT and CDR2 as FQNNGV. Trimming took off 5 bases at V and 5 bases at J, with 23 bases between the two ends. The CDR3 runs to 17 residues. CDR3 in DNA: TGTGCCAGCAGCCCGGGGGGGACAGGTTCCTTTGGAGATACGCAGTATTTT. Its translation is CASSPGGTGSFGDTQYF.

This rearrangement joins TRBV20-1 to TRBJ2-5; D remains unclear. The germline V gene has CDR1 DFQATT and CDR2 SNEGSKA (reference sequence). Trimming cost V 3 bases and J 5 bases, with 4 bases left between them. The CDR3 totals 10 residues. In nucleotides, the CDR3 is TGCAGTGCTAGCAAGGAGACCCAGTACTTC. As protein: CSASKETQYF.

The genes are TRBV2 and TRBJ1-5; 9 bases match TRBD1. Germline assignment: CDR1 SNHLY and CDR2 FYNNEI. The CDR3 has 18 residues. After removal of 4 bases from V and 0 bases from J, the junction contained 10 bases not matched to a gene. CDR3 bases: TGTGCCAGCAGTGGGGACAGGGTGGGGAGCTATAGCAATCAGCCCCAGCATTTT. It is translated as CASSGDRVGSYSNQPQHF.

The chain joins TRBV15 to TRBJ1-4, with D tentatively TRBD1 (5 bases). The germline V gene has CDR1 LNHNV and CDR2 YYDKDF (reference sequence). Trimming took 1 base from V and 4 from J, leaving 10 bases between them. CDR3 length: 15 residues. This chain's CDR3 is CATSRALGVNEKLFF. The CDR3 DNA reads TGTGCCACCAGCAGAGCATTAGGGGTTAATGAAAAACTGTTTTTT. The whole variable domain, remainder taken from reference TRBV15 and TRBJ1-4, is DAMVIQNPRYQVTQFGKPVTLSCSQTLNHNVMYWYQQKSSQAPKLLFHYYDKDFNNEADTPDNFQSRRPNTSFCFLDIRSPGLGDTAMYLCATSRALGVNEKLFFGSGTQLSVL.